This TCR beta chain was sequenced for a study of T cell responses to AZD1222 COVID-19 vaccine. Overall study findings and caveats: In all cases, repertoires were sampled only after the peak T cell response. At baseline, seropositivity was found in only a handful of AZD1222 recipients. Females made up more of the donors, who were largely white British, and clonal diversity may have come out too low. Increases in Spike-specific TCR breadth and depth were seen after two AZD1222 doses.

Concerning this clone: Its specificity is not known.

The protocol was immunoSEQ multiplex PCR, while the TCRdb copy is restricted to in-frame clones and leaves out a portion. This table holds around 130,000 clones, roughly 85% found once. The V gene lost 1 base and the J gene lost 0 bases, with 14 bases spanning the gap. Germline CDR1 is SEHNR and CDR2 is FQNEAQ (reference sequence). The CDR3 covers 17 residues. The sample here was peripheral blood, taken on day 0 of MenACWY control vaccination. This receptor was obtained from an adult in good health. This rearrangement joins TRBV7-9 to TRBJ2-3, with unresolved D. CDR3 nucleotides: TGTGCCAGCAGCTTAGGCCGTGACCGCACTAGCACAGATACGCAGTATTTT. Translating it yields CASSLGRDRTSTDTQYF.